This TCR beta chain was retrieved from a study of identical twins. Study-wide results and caveats: Invariant populations such as MAIT and iNKT cells could partly muddle zero-insertion analyses. Alpha sequences that were out-of-frame and twin-shared showed an excess of low generation probability.

This clonotype was picked up many times. What it recognizes is unknown. Trimming took off 7 bases at V and 3 bases at J, with 7 bases between the two ends. Germline CDR1 reads SGHAT; CDR2 reads FQNNGV. CDR3 length equals 12 residues. TCRdb called the 5' RACE reads again in MiXCR, with one record for every CDR3 protein. The table records 200,000 to 250,000 distinct CDR3 sequences, under 8.5% of them present only once. These data are also associated with another study on T cells expressing NK-cell markers. As reported in that work: Of the CD8+ T cell pool in over 5 donors, roughly 1.0-8% was accounted for by dominant NKG2C+ clonotypes.

The J gene is TRBJ2-1, the V gene TRBV11-2, with D possibly being TRBD1 (5 bases). The sample was CD8+ T cells sorted from blood. The TCR was taken from a woman aged 18 to 35 in good health. The CDR3 here is CASNGHYNEQFF. CDR3 nucleotide sequence: TGTGCCAGCAACGGACACTACAATGAGCAGTTCTTC.